This entry concerns a single T cell receptor (beta chain). The specificity of this receptor is unknown. Per-base quality was not reported, and no clone a single base away is much larger than it. The sample comes from a study of T cell changes during pregnancy in multiple sclerosis (dated by TCRdb to between 2018 and 2021). Regarding the research as a whole: Changes in the T cell repertoire over the course of pregnancy were examined in this study in women with multiple sclerosis.

Trimming takes 8 bases from V and 1 base from J, and the germline ends sit 11 bases apart. Taken from cysteine to phenylalanine, the CDR3 has 13 residues. The entry retains the CDR3 DNA only, 39 bases that are in frame from base 1. The germline V gene (reference sequence) gives CDR1 as LNHDA and CDR2 as SQIVND. Receptor amplification or capture employed the immunoSEQ multiplex PCR assay. In its TCRdb copy, this immuneACCESS table keeps in-frame sequences only and misses some clones. Where compared with another copy, unresolved V genes explain less than half of these, and the others have no known cause. A total of roughly 61,000 clones appear in this sample, approximately 90% of them only once. Of the sample, approximately 0.91% falls within the top ten clones.

The source was peripheral blood, collected in the first trimester of pregnancy. The sequence was collected from a female donor in good health, enrolled as a control in a pregnancy study. The chain was built from TRBV19 and TRBJ1-1, with the D gene not clear enough to name. For the CDR3, the sequence is CASDLGRNTEAFF. The base sequence is TGTGCCAGTGACCTCGGGAGGAACACTGAAGCTTTCTTT. The CDR3 plus the reference TRBV19 and TRBJ1-1 genes for the other parts give the full variable domain: DGGITQSPKYLFRKEGQNVTLSCEQNLNHDAMYWYRQDPGQGLRLIYYSQIVNDFQKGDIAEGYSVSREKKESFPLTVTSAQKNPTAFYLCASDLGRNTEAFFGQGTRLTVV.